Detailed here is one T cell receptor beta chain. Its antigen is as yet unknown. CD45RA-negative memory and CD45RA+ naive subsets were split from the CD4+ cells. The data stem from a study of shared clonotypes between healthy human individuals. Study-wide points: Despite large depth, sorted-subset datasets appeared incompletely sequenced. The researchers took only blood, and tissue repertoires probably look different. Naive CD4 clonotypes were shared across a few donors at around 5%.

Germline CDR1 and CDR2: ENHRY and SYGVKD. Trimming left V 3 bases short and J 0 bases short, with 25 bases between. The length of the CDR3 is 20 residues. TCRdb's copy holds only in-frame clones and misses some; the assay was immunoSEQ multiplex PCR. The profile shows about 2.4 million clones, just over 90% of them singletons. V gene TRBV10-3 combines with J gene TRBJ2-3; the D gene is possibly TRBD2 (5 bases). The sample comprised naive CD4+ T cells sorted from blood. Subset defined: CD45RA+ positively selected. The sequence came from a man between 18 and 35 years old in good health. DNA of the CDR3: TGTGCCATCAGTGATAGGGTGCTCCGGAGGTTGGAACCTAGCACAGATACGCAGTATTTT. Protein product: CAISDRVLRRLEPSTDTQYF.